Listed here is a single TCR beta chain. The data were taken from a study of blood T cell repertoires in COVID-19. Method: immunoSEQ multiplex PCR; TCRdb's copy keeps in-frame clones and lacks some. The sample lists around 150,000 clones; about 75% were seen once. Germline assignment: CDR1 MNHEY and CDR2 SVGAGI. V lost 6 bases and J lost 4; bases outside the gene matches: 4. The CDR3 extends over 14 amino acids. The chain has TRBV6-5 and TRBJ1-5; 9 bases are shared with TRBD1. Input material: PBMCs or T cells enriched from blood (not recorded which). This sequence originates from a woman in her fifties or sixties who had recovered from COVID-19. CDR3 sequence reads: CASSLQGANQPQHF. CDR3 bases: TGTGCCAGCAGCCTACAGGGGGCGAATCAGCCCCAGCATTTT.